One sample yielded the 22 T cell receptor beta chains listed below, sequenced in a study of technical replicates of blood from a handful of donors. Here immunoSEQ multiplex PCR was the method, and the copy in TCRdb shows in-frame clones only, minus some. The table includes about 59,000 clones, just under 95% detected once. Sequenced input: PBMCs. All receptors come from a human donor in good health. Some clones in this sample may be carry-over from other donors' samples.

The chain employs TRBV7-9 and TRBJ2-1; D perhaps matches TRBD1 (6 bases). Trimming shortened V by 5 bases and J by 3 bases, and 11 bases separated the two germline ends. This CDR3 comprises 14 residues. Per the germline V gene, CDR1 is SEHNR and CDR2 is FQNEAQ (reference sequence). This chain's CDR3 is CASSGRQDYNEQFF. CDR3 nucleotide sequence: TGTGCCAGCAGCGGAAGACAGGACTACAATGAGCAGTTCTTC.

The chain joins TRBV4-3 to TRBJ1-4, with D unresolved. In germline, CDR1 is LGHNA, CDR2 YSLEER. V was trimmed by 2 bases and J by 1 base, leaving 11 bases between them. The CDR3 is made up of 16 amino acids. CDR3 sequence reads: CASSQKIGKTNEKLFF. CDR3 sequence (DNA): TGCGCCAGCAGCCAAAAGATCGGGAAAACTAATGAAAAACTGTTTTTT.

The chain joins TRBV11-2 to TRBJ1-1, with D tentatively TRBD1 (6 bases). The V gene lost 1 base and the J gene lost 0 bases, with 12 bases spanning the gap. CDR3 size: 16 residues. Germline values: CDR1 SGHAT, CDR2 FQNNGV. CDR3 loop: CASSLGAGQMNTEAFF. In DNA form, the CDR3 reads TGTGCCAGCAGCTTAGGGGCAGGACAGATGAACACTGAAGCTTTCTTT.

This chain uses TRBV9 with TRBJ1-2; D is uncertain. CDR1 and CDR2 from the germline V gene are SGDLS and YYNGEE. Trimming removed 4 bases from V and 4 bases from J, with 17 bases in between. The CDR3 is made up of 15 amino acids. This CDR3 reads CASSSRSYPSYGYTF. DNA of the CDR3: TGTGCCAGCAGCTCCCGGTCCTACCCGAGCTATGGCTACACCTTC.

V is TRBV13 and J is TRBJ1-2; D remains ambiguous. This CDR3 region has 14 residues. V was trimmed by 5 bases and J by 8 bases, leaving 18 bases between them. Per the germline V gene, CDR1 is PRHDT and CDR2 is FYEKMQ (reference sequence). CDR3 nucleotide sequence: TGTGCCAGCAGCCCACGGTCAACCCTCTTCGGCTACACCTTC. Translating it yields CASSPRSTLFGYTF. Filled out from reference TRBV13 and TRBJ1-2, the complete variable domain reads AAGVIQSPRHLIKEKRETATLKCYPIPRHDTVYWYQQGPGQDPQFLISFYEKMQSDKGSIPDRFSAQQFSDYHSELNMSSLELGDSALYFCASSPRSTLFGYTFGSGTRLTVV.

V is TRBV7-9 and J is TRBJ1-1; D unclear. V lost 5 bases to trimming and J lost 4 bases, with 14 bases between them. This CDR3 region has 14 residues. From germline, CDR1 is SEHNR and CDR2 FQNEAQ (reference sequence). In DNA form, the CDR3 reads TGTGCCAGCAGCCCCGATTTGGTCGGCACTGAAGCTTTCTTT. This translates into CASSPDLVGTEAFF.

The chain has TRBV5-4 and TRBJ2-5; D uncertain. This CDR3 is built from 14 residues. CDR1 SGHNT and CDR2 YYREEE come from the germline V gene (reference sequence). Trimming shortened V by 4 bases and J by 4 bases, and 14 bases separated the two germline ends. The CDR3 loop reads CASSPEASLETQYF. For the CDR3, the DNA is TGTGCCAGCAGCCCAGAGGCCTCCCTAGAGACCCAGTACTTC.

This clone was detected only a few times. The CDR3 protein is CASSTTEYSNQPQHF. The CDR3 DNA is TGTGCCAGCAGTACTACCGAGTATAGCAATCAGCCCCAGCATTTT. The chain links TRBV7-9 to TRBJ1-5; D not resolved. V lost 6 bases and J 0 bases, leaving 12 bases between the germline ends. CDR1 and CDR2 from the germline V gene are SEHNR and FQNEAQ (reference sequence). The CDR3 totals 15 residues.

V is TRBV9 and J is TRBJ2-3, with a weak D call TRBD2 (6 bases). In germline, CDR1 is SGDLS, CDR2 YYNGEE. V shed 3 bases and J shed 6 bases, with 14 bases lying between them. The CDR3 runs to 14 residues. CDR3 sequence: CASSGRDSRDTQYF. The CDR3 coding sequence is TGTGCCAGCAGCGGCCGGGACTCCCGGGATACGCAGTATTTT. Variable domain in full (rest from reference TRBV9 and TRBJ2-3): DSGVTQTPKHLITATGQRVTLRCSPRSGDLSVYWYQQSLDQGLQFLIQYYNGEERAKGNILERFSAQQFPDLHSELNLSSLELGDSALYFCASSGRDSRDTQYFGPGTRLTVL.

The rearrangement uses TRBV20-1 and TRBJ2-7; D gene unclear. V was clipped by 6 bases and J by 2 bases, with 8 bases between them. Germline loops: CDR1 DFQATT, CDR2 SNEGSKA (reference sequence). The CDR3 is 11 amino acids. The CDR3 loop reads CSALQAYEQYF. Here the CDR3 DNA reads TGCAGTGCCTTACAAGCCTACGAGCAGTACTTC.

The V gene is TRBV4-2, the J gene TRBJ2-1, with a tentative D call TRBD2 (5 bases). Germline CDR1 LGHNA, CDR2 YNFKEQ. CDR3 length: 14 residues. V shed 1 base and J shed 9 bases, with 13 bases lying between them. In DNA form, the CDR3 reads TGTGCCAGCAGCCAAGCCCCTCTGGCGGGTGAGCAGTTCTTC. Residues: CASSQAPLAGEQFF.

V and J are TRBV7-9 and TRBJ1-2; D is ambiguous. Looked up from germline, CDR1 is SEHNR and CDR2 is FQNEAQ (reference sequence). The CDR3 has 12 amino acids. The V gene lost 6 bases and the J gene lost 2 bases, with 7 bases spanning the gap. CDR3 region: CASSSSNYGYTF. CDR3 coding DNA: TGTGCCAGCAGTTCGAGCAACTATGGCTACACCTTC.

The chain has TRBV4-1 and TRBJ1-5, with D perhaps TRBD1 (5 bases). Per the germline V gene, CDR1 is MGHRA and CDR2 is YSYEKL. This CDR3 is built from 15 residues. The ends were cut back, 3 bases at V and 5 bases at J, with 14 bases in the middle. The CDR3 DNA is TGCGCCAGCAGCCACAACTCAGGGCGTGATCAGCCCCAGCATTTT. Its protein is CASSHNSGRDQPQHF.

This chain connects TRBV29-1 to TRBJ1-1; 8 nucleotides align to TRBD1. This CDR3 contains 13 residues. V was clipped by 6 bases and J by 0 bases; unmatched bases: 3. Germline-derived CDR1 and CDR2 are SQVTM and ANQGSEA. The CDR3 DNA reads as TGCAGCGTCCTGACAGGGGTGAACACTGAAGCTTTCTTT. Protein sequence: CSVLTGVNTEAFF.

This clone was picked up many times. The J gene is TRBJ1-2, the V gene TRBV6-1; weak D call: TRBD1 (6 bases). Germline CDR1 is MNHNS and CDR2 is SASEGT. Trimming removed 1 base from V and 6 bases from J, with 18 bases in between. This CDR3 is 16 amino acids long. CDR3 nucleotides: TGTGCCAGCAGTGAAGAGGGGGGGGTAGGGTTGAATGGCTACACCTTC. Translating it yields CASSEEGGVGLNGYTF.

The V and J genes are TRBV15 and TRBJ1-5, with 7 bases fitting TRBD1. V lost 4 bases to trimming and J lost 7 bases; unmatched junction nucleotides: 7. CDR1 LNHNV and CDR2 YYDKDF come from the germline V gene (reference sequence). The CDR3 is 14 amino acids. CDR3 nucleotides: TGTGCCACCAGCATCCCAGGACAGGCCCAGCCCCAGCATTTT. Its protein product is CATSIPGQAQPQHF.

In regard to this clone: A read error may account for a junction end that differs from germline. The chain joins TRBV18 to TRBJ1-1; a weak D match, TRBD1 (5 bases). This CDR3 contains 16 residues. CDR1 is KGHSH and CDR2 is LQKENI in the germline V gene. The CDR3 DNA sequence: TGTGCCAGCTCTCCACCTAGTGGGGCTCGGAACACTGAAGCTTTCTTT. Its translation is CASSPPSGARNTEAFF.

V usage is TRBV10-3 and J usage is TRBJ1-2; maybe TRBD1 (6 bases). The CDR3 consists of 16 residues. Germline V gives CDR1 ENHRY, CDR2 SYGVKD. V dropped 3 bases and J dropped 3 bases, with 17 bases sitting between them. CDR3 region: CAISDPTGKGDYGYTF. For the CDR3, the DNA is TGTGCCATCAGTGACCCGACAGGAAAAGGGGACTATGGCTACACCTTC.

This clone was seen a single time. The CDR3 loop reads CASSLKGAGRAKDTQYF. The DNA for the CDR3 is TGTGCCAGCAGCTTAAAAGGTGCGGGACGGGCGAAAGATACGCAGTATTTT. The chain uses TRBV7-8 and TRBJ2-3; D may be TRBD2 (6 bases). Germline V gene data show CDR1 as SGHVS and CDR2 as FQNEAQ. Trimming took 2 bases from V and 5 from J, leaving 20 bases between them. The length of the CDR3 is 17 residues.

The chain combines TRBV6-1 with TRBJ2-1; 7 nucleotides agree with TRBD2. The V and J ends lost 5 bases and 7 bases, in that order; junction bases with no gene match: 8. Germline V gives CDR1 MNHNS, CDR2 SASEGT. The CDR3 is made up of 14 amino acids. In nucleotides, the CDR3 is TGTGCCAGCAGTTTACTAGCGAACCCTAATGAGCAGTTCTTC. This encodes CASSLLANPNEQFF.

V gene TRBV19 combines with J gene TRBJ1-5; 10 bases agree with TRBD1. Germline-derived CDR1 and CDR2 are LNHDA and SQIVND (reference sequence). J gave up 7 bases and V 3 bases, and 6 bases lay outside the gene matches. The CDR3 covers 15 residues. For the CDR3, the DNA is TGTGCCAGTAGTATTCGAGGACAGGGGGGACAGCCCCAGCATTTT. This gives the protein CASSIRGQGGQPQHF.

CDR3 sequence (DNA): TGTGCCATCAGTGTGGGACTACCAAACACAGATACGCAGTATTTT. The encoded protein is CAISVGLPNTDTQYF. The gene calls are TRBV10-3 and TRBJ2-3; 7 bases match TRBD2. CDR3 length equals 15 residues. J gave up 2 bases and V 4 bases, and 6 bases lay outside the gene matches. Germline V gives CDR1 ENHRY, CDR2 SYGVKD.